A selection of T cell receptor beta chains follows, all from one sample in a study of control samples from healthy donors and cancer patients. Assay used: immunoSEQ multiplex PCR; TCRdb lists only in-frame clones, some missing. The sample records tens of thousands of clones, roughly 90% being singletons. The specimen was PBMCs. The receptors were sampled from a man aged 60 to 75 with head and neck cancer. The CDR3 runs from the conserved cysteine through the conserved F or W. Each record gives: D gene, clone size, J gene, V gene, CDR3 protein, CDR3 DNA. A D gene is named only where the DNA matches it firmly. The listing skips clone size in some rows; elsewhere it reads once, few, many or a size class.

- | - | TRBJ2-5 | TRBV6-6 | CASSYTFWSQETQYF | TGTGCCAGCAGTTATACCTTTTGGAGCCAAGAGACCCAGTACTTC
- | - | TRBJ2-1 | TRBV11-2 | CASSPFIGPPYNEQFF | TGTGCCAGCAGCCCCTTCATTGGCCCCCCCTACAATGAGCAGTTCTTC
TRBD1 | - | TRBJ2-7 | TRBV5-1 | CASSLRQGENYEQYF | TGCGCCAGCAGCTTGCGGCAGGGGGAGAATTACGAGCAGTACTTC
TRBD2 | once | TRBJ2-5 | TRBV27 | CASSRTGGQETQYF | TGTGCCAGCAGCCGGACGGGGGGCCAAGAGACCCAGTACTTC
- | - | TRBJ1-1 | TRBV18 | CASSPITTVKRGTEAFF | TGTGCCAGCTCACCGATCACGACAGTTAAGAGAGGCACTGAAGCTTTCTTT
- | - | TRBJ1-1 | TRBV27 | CASSFQGGGTEAFF | TGTGCCAGCAGTTTTCAAGGGGGGGGGACTGAAGCTTTCTTT
- | - | TRBJ2-2 | TRBV30 | CAWSADITGELFF | TGTGCCTGGAGTGCCGATATTACCGGGGAGCTGTTTTTT
TRBD1 | - | TRBJ1-1 | TRBV2 | CASSEAAGGGTEAFF | TGTGCCAGCAGTGAAGCTGCAGGGGGGGGCACTGAAGCTTTCTTT
- | - | TRBJ2-7 | TRBV24-1 | CATSDLQQGEQYF | TGTGCCACCAGTGATTTGCAGCAGGGGGAGCAGTACTTC
- | - | TRBJ2-6 | TRBV6-6 | CASRGAGANVLTF | TGTGCCAGCAGGGGGGCTGGGGCCAACGTCCTGACTTTC
TRBD1 | - | TRBJ1-5 | TRBV27 | CASNLGLDRNSNQPQHF | TGTGCCAGCAACCTTGGGTTGGACAGGAATAGCAATCAGCCCCAGCATTTT
- | - | TRBJ1-5 | TRBV19 | CASSQQAYSNQPQHF | TGTGCCAGTAGTCAGCAGGCTTATAGCAATCAGCCCCAGCATTTT
- | - | TRBJ2-3 | TRBV11-2 | CASSSEGTTQYF | TGTGCCAGCAGCTCAGAAGGGACAACGCAGTATTTT
TRBD1 | - | TRBJ2-1 | TRBV7-9 | CASSAGQGIYNEQFF | TGTGCCAGCAGCGCGGGACAGGGGATCTACAATGAGCAGTTCTTC
- | - | TRBJ2-1 | TRBV6-4 | CASSTGREPYNEQFF | TGTGCCAGCAGCACGGGCCGGGAGCCCTACAATGAGCAGTTCTTC
- | - | TRBJ2-1 | TRBV30 | CAWSGETYNEQFF | TGTGCCTGGAGCGGTGAGACCTACAATGAGCAGTTCTTC
TRBD1 | - | TRBJ2-1 | TRBV7-2 | CASSQRATGGHEQFF | TGTGCCAGCAGCCAGAGAGCGACAGGGGGCCATGAGCAGTTCTTC
- | - | TRBJ2-5 | TRBV3-1/TRBV3-2 | CASSQDRAGETQYF | TGTGCCAGCAGCCAAGATCGGGCAGGTGAGACCCAGTACTTC
- | - | TRBJ2-7 | TRBV7-2 | CASSSKRGNYEQYF | TGTGCCAGCAGCTCCAAACGGGGGAACTACGAGCAGTACTTC
TRBD2 | - | TRBJ2-1 | TRBV7-6 | CASSLTSGRAYNEQFF | TGTGCCAGCAGCTTAACTAGCGGGAGGGCCTACAATGAGCAGTTCTTC
- | few | TRBJ2-3 | TRBV6-5 | CASRDLGLGTDTQYF | TGTGCCAGCAGGGACTTGGGGCTGGGCACAGATACGCAGTATTTT
- | - | TRBJ2-7 | TRBV6-2/TRBV6-3 | CASSYLGRGEQYF | TGTGCCAGCAGTTACCTGGGAAGGGGCGAGCAGTACTTC
TRBD2 | - | TRBJ2-1 | TRBV6-1 | CASSDAGGDGYNEQFF | TGTGCCAGCAGTGACGCGGGGGGGGATGGGTACAATGAGCAGTTCTTC
- | - | TRBJ1-2 | TRBV28 | CASSLTPGRGNGYTF | TGTGCCAGCAGTTTAACTCCGGGTAGGGGGAATGGCTACACCTTC
- | once | TRBJ2-1 | TRBV7-9 | CASSLGAQILREQFF | TGTGCCAGCAGCTTAGGGGCGCAGATTCTTCGCGAGCAGTTCTTC
- | - | TRBJ2-3 | TRBV5-1 | CASSSRGAADTQYF | TGCGCCAGCAGCTCACGGGGCGCCGCAGATACGCAGTATTTT
TRBD1 | - | TRBJ1-6 | TRBV27 | CASRADRTVRPLHF | TGTGCCAGCAGGGCGGACAGGACCGTACGACCCCTCCACTTT
- | - | TRBJ2-2 | TRBV19 | CASKGGPNTGELFF | TGTGCCAGTAAGGGGGGGCCTAACACCGGGGAGCTGTTTTTT
- | - | TRBJ1-5 | TRBV28 | CASRPVGSNQPQHF | TGTGCCAGCCGCCCGGTGGGCAGCAATCAGCCCCAGCATTTT
- | - | TRBJ2-4 | TRBV7-9 | CASSLSESPKNIQYF | TGTGCCAGCAGCTTATCGGAGTCACCCAAAAACATTCAGTACTTC
TRBD2 | - | TRBJ2-1 | TRBV9 | CASSVEGTSGSPYNEQFF | TGTGCCAGCAGCGTAGAAGGGACTAGCGGGAGCCCCTACAATGAGCAGTTCTTC
- | - | TRBJ2-1 | TRBV19 | CASSPARGFGFF | TGTGCCAGTAGTCCCGCGCGAGGGTTTGGGTTCTTC
TRBD2 | once | TRBJ2-3 | TRBV9 | CASSARTSGLADTQYF | TGTGCCAGCAGCGCCCGGACTAGTGGATTAGCAGATACGCAGTATTTT
- | - | TRBJ2-7 | TRBV28 | CASSFSFYEQYF | TGTGCCAGCAGTTTTTCATTCTACGAGCAGTACTTC
TRBD2 | - | TRBJ2-7 | TRBV3-1/TRBV3-2 | CASSPSQRGGEQYF | TGTGCCAGCAGCCCCTCCCAGCGGGGGGGAGAGCAGTACTTC
- | - | TRBJ1-1 | TRBV19 | CASSISGVKNTEAFF | TGTGCCAGTAGTATTAGTGGTGTCAAGAACACTGAAGCTTTCTTT
- | - | TRBJ2-6 | TRBV24-1 | CATSDSRALLRSGANVLTF | TGTGCCACCAGTGATTCTCGGGCCCTCTTGAGGTCCGGGGCCAACGTCCTGACTTTC
- | - | TRBJ1-1 | TRBV5-6 | CASSPDTATMNTEAFF | TGTGCCAGCAGCCCCGACACCGCAACAATGAACACTGAAGCTTTCTTT
TRBD1 | - | TRBJ1-1 | TRBV10-3 | CAISGSTGVPMRAFF | TGTGCCATCAGTGGTTCCACAGGGGTTCCGATGAGAGCTTTCTTT
- | - | TRBJ2-7 | TRBV5-1 | CASSSEEDAYEQYF | TGCGCCAGCAGCTCCGAGGAGGACGCCTACGAGCAGTACTTC
- | - | TRBJ2-2 | TRBV3-1/TRBV3-2 | CASSYMGAPETGELFF | TGTGCCAGCAGCTATATGGGGGCCCCGGAGACCGGGGAGCTGTTTTTT
TRBD1 | few | TRBJ1-5 | TRBV7-2 | CASSWARDSSNSNQPQHF | TGTGCCAGCAGCTGGGCTAGGGACAGCTCTAATAGCAATCAGCCCCAGCATTTT
TRBD1 | - | TRBJ1-5 | TRBV19 | CASKKGQGPNQPQHF | TGTGCCAGCAAGAAAGGACAGGGGCCAAATCAGCCCCAGCATTTT
- | - | TRBJ2-3 | TRBV14 | CASSQGLGGGYTDTQYF | TGTGCCAGCAGCCAGGGGCTAGGTGGGGGATACACAGATACGCAGTATTTT
TRBD1 | few | TRBJ1-5 | TRBV6-5 | CASGQARNQPQHF | TGTGCCAGCGGACAGGCCCGCAATCAGCCCCAGCATTTT
- | - | TRBJ1-2 | TRBV16 | CASSQSAGESGYTF | TGTGCCAGCAGCCAATCCGCGGGTGAAAGTGGCTACACCTTC
TRBD2 | - | TRBJ2-5 | TRBV25-1 | CASTASGLETQYF | TGTGCCAGCACGGCTAGCGGTTTAGAGACCCAGTACTTC
- | - | TRBJ1-1 | TRBV28 | CATNTAGMNTEAFF | TGTGCCACCAATACGGCCGGGATGAACACTGAAGCTTTCTTT
- | - | TRBJ1-1 | TRBV19 | CASAGTRDTEAFF | TGTGCCAGTGCCGGGACCAGGGACACTGAAGCTTTCTTT
TRBD2 | - | TRBJ2-4 | TRBV29-1 | CSVQKQGGDIQYF | TGCAGCGTTCAAAAGCAGGGAGGGGACATTCAGTACTTC
- | few | TRBJ1-1 | TRBV4-1 | CASSRILNTEAFF | TGCGCCAGCAGCCGCATATTGAACACTGAAGCTTTCTTT
TRBD2 | - | TRBJ2-3 | TRBV5-1 | CASSLGLAESTDTQYF | TGCGCCAGCAGCTTGGGACTAGCAGAAAGCACAGATACGCAGTATTTT
TRBD2 | - | TRBJ2-7 | TRBV3-1/TRBV3-2 | CASSRGSRGEGYEQYF | TGTGCCAGCAGCCGAGGGAGTCGAGGGGAGGGCTACGAGCAGTACTTC
- | - | TRBJ2-1 | TRBV28 | CASRNRDPQFF | TGTGCCAGCAGGAACCGGGACCCGCAGTTCTTC
TRBD2 | - | TRBJ2-7 | TRBV7-9 | CASSLYRLAGEAHEQYF | TGTGCCAGCAGCTTGTACCGACTAGCGGGAGAGGCCCACGAGCAGTACTTC
- | - | TRBJ1-5 | TRBV2 | CASSAQGQQPQHF | TGTGCCAGCAGTGCACAGGGACAACAGCCCCAGCATTTT
TRBD2 | - | TRBJ2-1 | TRBV9 | CASSLPGLAGNEQFF | TGTGCCAGCAGCTTACCGGGACTAGCGGGAAATGAGCAGTTCTTC
- | once | TRBJ1-5 | TRBV6-1 | CASSEYNPNQPQHF | TGTGCCAGCAGTGAATACAATCCCAATCAGCCCCAGCATTTT
TRBD1 | - | TRBJ2-1 | TRBV7-6 | CASSLEGQGSYNEQFF | TGTGCCAGCAGCTTAGAAGGACAGGGATCATACAATGAGCAGTTCTTC